This passage covers 25 T cell receptor beta chains from one sample sequenced in a study of blood T cell repertoires in COVID-19. Assay used: immunoSEQ multiplex PCR; TCRdb lists only in-frame clones, some missing. The sample lists some 97,000 clones, just under 80% occurring once. Sequenced sample: peripheral blood. The receptors here all came from a man aged 65-85 years with active or convalescent COVID-19.

The chain uses TRBV3-1 (or the pseudogene TRBV3-2) and TRBJ2-3, with D unclear. CDR3 length equals 15 residues. CDR1 is LGHDT and CDR2 is YNNKEL in the germline V gene (reference sequence). V gave up 1 base and J gave up 8 bases, with 16 bases separating them. As DNA, the CDR3 is TGTGCCAGCAGCCAAGGAGGAAGAACGGCCCCTACGCAGTATTTT. Translating it yields CASSQGGRTAPTQYF.

The chain carries TRBV30 and TRBJ1-1, with 7 bases identical to TRBD1. J was trimmed by 4 bases and V by 2 bases; bases with no gene match: 4. The V gene's germline CDR1 is GTSNPN and CDR2 SVGIG (reference sequence). The CDR3 is 13 residues long. CDR3 region: CAWSRQGGTEAFF. The CDR3 coding sequence is TGTGCCTGGAGTAGACAGGGAGGCACTGAAGCTTTCTTT.

The chain joins TRBV2 to TRBJ1-4; D uncertain. The CDR3 consists of 11 residues. Germline V gene sequence: CDR1 SNHLY, CDR2 FYNNEI. Trimming took 5 bases from V and 11 from J, leaving 9 bases between them. The CDR3 bases are TGTGCCAGCAGTTATTTCGGGAAACTGTTTTTT. Its protein product is CASSYFGKLFF.

This sequence joins TRBV19 and TRBJ2-4, with 7 bases lining up with TRBD1. The CDR3 covers 13 residues. The V gene's germline CDR1 is LNHDA and CDR2 SQIVND (reference sequence). With 6 bases clipped from V and 8 bases from J, the junction kept 7 bases outside the gene matches. For the CDR3, the DNA is TGTGCCAGTAGCGACAGGGTGGGTGACATTCAGTACTTC. Translation: CASSDRVGDIQYF.

The rearrangement links TRBV5-6 to TRBJ2-1, with 7 bases fitting TRBD1. J gave up 2 bases and V 4 bases, and 9 bases lay outside the gene matches. Germline CDR1 SGHDT, CDR2 YYEEEE. This CDR3 region has 16 residues. CDR3 loop: CASSRGQKHAYNEQFF. CDR3 bases: TGTGCCAGCAGCCGGGGACAGAAACATGCCTACAATGAGCAGTTCTTC.

This clone appeared many times. This rearrangement joins TRBV24-1 to TRBJ2-3; D is possibly TRBD2 (7 bases). The V end was cut by 6 bases, the J end by 6 bases, with 15 bases between. The CDR3 spans 14 residues. In germline, CDR1 is KGHDR, CDR2 SFDVKD. CDR3 DNA sequence: TGTGCCACCAGTTTGGGGGCGCGGGGGGATACGCAGTATTTT. It yields the protein CATSLGARGDTQYF.

A few counts support this clone. The chain employs TRBV10-3 and TRBJ1-5, with 7 bases matching TRBD1. J lost 6 bases, V lost 0 bases, and 5 bases had no gene match. CDR3 size: 15 residues. Germline V gives CDR1 ENHRY, CDR2 SYGVKD. The CDR3: CAISESKGAGQPQHF. CDR3 DNA: TGTGCCATCAGTGAGTCTAAGGGGGCAGGTCAGCCCCAGCATTTT.

The chain is built from TRBV2 and TRBJ1-5; tentative D call: TRBD1 (6 bases). Trimming pared 0 bases from V and 2 bases from J, leaving 8 bases between. The CDR3 spans 15 residues. CDR1 SNHLY and CDR2 FYNNEI come from the germline V gene. CDR3 nucleotide sequence: TGTGCCAGCAGTGAAGCGAACAGGGGCAATCAGCCCCAGCATTTT. It codes for CASSEANRGNQPQHF.

V and J are TRBV27 and TRBJ2-3; D is unclear. Germline assignment: CDR1 MNHEY and CDR2 SMNVEV (reference sequence). Trimming shortened V by 3 bases and J by 4 bases, and 11 bases separated the two germline ends. This CDR3 comprises 14 residues. The CDR3 protein is CASSFEIQADTQYF. The CDR3 DNA reads TGTGCCAGCAGTTTCGAGATCCAAGCAGATACGCAGTATTTT.

This chain uses TRBV9 with TRBJ2-3; 10 bases map to TRBD2. The CDR3 sequence is 15 residues long. The germline gives CDR1 SGDLS, CDR2 YYNGEE. With V trimmed by 7 bases and J by 1 base, 6 bases remained unmatched. CDR3 coding DNA: TGTGCCAGCCAACCTGGGACTAGCGGCACAGATACGCAGTATTTT. It is translated as CASQPGTSGTDTQYF.

This clone turned up a few times. The CDR3 is CASSGGRGKTQYF. Here the CDR3 DNA reads TGTGCCAGCAGTGGGGGGCGAGGGAAGACCCAGTACTTC. V gene TRBV25-1 combines with J gene TRBJ2-5, with D possibly matching TRBD1 (6 bases). Germline V gives CDR1 MGHDK, CDR2 SYGVNS. This CDR3 has 13 residues. V was shortened by 4 bases and J by 6 bases, with 12 bases between the two germline ends.

V is TRBV6-7 and J is TRBJ2-7, with D possibly TRBD2 on 5 matching bases. TRBV6-7 is flagged as an ORF with uncertain function. The V and J ends lost 2 bases and 2 bases respectively, with 16 bases between them. This CDR3 has 16 amino acids. CDR3 sequence (DNA): TGTGCCAGCAGTTACCCCGAGAGGGCTTCTACCTACGAGCAGTACTTC. The encoded protein is CASSYPERASTYEQYF.

A single count supports this clone. CDR3 residues: CASGGGTNQPQHF. CDR3 DNA sequence: TGTGCCAGCGGTGGAGGTACCAATCAGCCCCAGCATTTT. The chain carries TRBV12-3 or TRBV12-4 and TRBJ1-5; D is uncertain. Deletions cut 8 bases from V and 3 bases from J, with 11 bases between. The CDR3 extends over 13 amino acids.

This chain uses TRBV5-1 with TRBJ1-1, with 7 bases identical to TRBD1. Trimming took 2 bases from V and 0 from J; bases not matched to a gene: 4. Germline V CDR1 and CDR2: SGHRS, YFSETQ. The CDR3 spans 15 residues. The CDR3 is CASSLRQGLNTEAFF. CDR3 coding DNA: TGCGCCAGCAGCTTAAGACAGGGACTGAACACTGAAGCTTTCTTT.

V is TRBV6-5 and J is TRBJ1-6; TRBD1 matches at 9 bases. Germline V gene sequence: CDR1 MNHEY, CDR2 SVGAGI. V dropped 6 bases and J dropped 9; count of bases not matched to a gene: 9. The CDR3 covers 15 residues. CDR3 amino acids: CASSRRTGDGSPLHF. CDR3 sequence (DNA): TGTGCCAGCAGCCGAAGGACAGGGGACGGTTCACCCCTCCACTTT.

This rearrangement joins TRBV6-2 or TRBV6-3 to TRBJ1-1, with 7 nucleotides matching TRBD1. Germline V gene data show CDR1 as MNHEY and CDR2 as SVGEGT. The trim removed 2 bases at V and 8 bases at J, leaving 5 bases unmatched. CDR3 length: 13 amino acids. DNA of the CDR3: TGTGCCAGCAGTTACCCGACAGGGCAGGAAGCTTTCTTT. It codes for CASSYPTGQEAFF.

In this sample, this clone turned up a few times. The gene calls are TRBV10-1 and TRBJ2-1, with TRBD2 matching 8 bases. The V segment lost 6 bases and the J segment 0 bases; nucleotides outside the gene matches: 4. Germline lookup yields CDR1 WNHNN and CDR2 SYGVQD (reference sequence). The CDR3 loop spans 15 amino acids. Written as DNA, the CDR3 is TGCGCCAGCAGGGTAGCGGGACCCTCCTACAATGAGCAGTTCTTC. This sequence encodes CASRVAGPSYNEQFF.

The chain joins TRBV6-5 to TRBJ1-5; 9 nucleotides line up with TRBD1. Germline CDR1 reads MNHEY; CDR2 reads SVGAGI. J gave up 5 bases and V 6 bases, and 8 bases lay outside the gene matches. CDR3 length: 15 residues. The CDR3 sequence is CASRLTGGGYQPQHF. CDR3 bases: TGTGCCAGCAGGCTCACAGGGGGCGGATATCAGCCCCAGCATTTT.

The CDR3 DNA is TGTGCCAGCACCGGACAGGGGGGTACTGAAGCTTTCTTT. Its protein product is CASTGQGGTEAFF. The chain couples TRBV6-5 to TRBJ1-1; 10 nucleotides line up with TRBD1. V lost 7 bases and J lost 5; bases outside the gene matches: 4. The CDR3 contains 13 residues. Per germline, CDR1 MNHEY and CDR2 SVGAGI.

This chain's CDR3 is CASSLLQGIEREQYF. The CDR3 nucleotides read TGTGCCAGCTCACTATTGCAGGGAATAGAGCGCGAGCAGTACTTC. This chain uses TRBV18 with TRBJ2-7, with a weak D call TRBD1 (5 bases). Germline CDR1 reads KGHSH; CDR2 reads LQKENI. The CDR3 length is 15 residues. V lost 4 bases to trimming and J lost 6 bases, with 19 bases between them.

The chain recombines TRBV9 with TRBJ2-2; D is possibly TRBD2 (5 bases). V was cut by 5 bases and J by 5 bases, with 16 bases left in between. This CDR3 is built from 15 residues. Germline V gene sequence: CDR1 SGDLS, CDR2 YYNGEE. In DNA, the CDR3 is TGTGCCAGCAGAGCCAACCCCAGAGGGACCGGGGAGCTGTTTTTT. This codes for CASRANPRGTGELFF.

This clone came up once. The rearrangement links TRBV6-2 or TRBV6-3 to TRBJ2-2; no firm D call. V shed 5 bases and J shed 3 bases, with 13 bases lying between them. The CDR3 runs 15 residues. Germline CDR1 MNHEY, CDR2 SVGEGT. DNA of the CDR3: TGTGCCAGCAGTCCCCCGGTGAGGTACACCGGGGAGCTGTTTTTT. This sequence encodes CASSPPVRYTGELFF.

This chain uses TRBV19 with TRBJ2-1, with 10 bases identical to TRBD1. V lost 3 bases to trimming and J lost 5 bases; unmatched junction nucleotides: 7. The germline V gene encodes CDR1 LNHDA and CDR2 SQIVND (reference sequence). The CDR3 consists of 16 residues. CDR3 region: CASSIRDRGWDNEQFF. CDR3 sequence (DNA): TGTGCCAGTAGTATCCGGGACAGGGGTTGGGACAATGAGCAGTTCTTC.

V and J are TRBV4-2 and TRBJ2-5, with no clear D. The CDR3 is made up of 15 amino acids. Deletions cut 1 base from V and 2 bases from J, with 11 bases between. The germline gives CDR1 LGHNA, CDR2 YNFKEQ. The CDR3 sequence: CASSQVFRPQETQYF. CDR3 DNA sequence: TGTGCCAGCAGCCAAGTTTTCAGGCCTCAAGAGACCCAGTACTTC.

This clone has only a few counts. The chain couples TRBV5-5 to TRBJ2-1, with D possibly TRBD2 on 7 matching bases. The germline V gene has CDR1 SGHKS and CDR2 YYEKEE (reference sequence). The CDR3 is made up of 15 amino acids. The V and J ends lost 4 bases and 8 bases respectively, with 19 bases between them. The CDR3: CASSPAGHRGDEQFF. In DNA, the CDR3 is TGTGCCAGCAGCCCAGCGGGACATCGAGGGGATGAGCAGTTCTTC.